Each of the 29 T cell receptor beta chains below was sequenced from the same sample in a study of T cells after yellow fever vaccination. One entry per CDR3 protein results from TCRdb running MiXCR on the 5' RACE reads. The sample holds about 110,000 distinct CDR3 sequences, under 9% seen once. The sample consisted of CD8+ T cells sorted from PBMCs, taken 45 days after the yellow fever booster vaccination. These TCRs come from a man aged 25 to 45 who received the YFV17D yellow fever vaccine.

This clonotype was seen repeatedly, ten times or more. The chain carries TRBV20-1 and TRBJ2-7; 7 bases line up with TRBD2. The CDR3 contains 13 residues. V shed 5 bases and J 6 bases; nucleotides not matched to a gene: 10. Germline V gene data show CDR1 as DFQATT and CDR2 as SNEGSKA (reference sequence). Here the CDR3 reads CSADRTRGSEQYF. In DNA form, the CDR3 reads TGCAGTGCTGATAGGACTAGAGGCTCCGAGCAGTACTTC.

This clonotype has at least ten counts. CDR3 region: CASSLPTGRSTEAFF. The CDR3 DNA reads TGTGCCAGCAGCCTCCCGACAGGGAGGAGCACTGAAGCTTTCTTT. The gene calls are TRBV7-9 and TRBJ1-1, with 7 bases matching TRBD1. CDR3 size: 15 residues. V lost 5 bases to trimming and J lost 4 bases; unmatched junction nucleotides: 10. Germline V gives CDR1 SEHNR, CDR2 FQNEAQ (reference sequence).

This clonotype was counted many times. This chain joins TRBV20-1 and TRBJ2-7; no firm D call. The V and J ends lost 3 bases and 6 bases respectively, with 12 bases between them. The germline CDR1 and CDR2 sequences are DFQATT and SNEGSKA (reference sequence). The CDR3 runs 12 residues. CDR3: CSASLTSSEQYF. As DNA, the CDR3 is TGCAGTGCTAGTCTGACTTCTTCCGAGCAGTACTTC.

This clonotype came up many times. One junction end does not reproduce the germline sequence, and a read error may be involved. The chain links TRBV7-7 to TRBJ2-1; 8 bases are shared with TRBD1. Germline CDR1 reads SSHAT; CDR2 reads FNYEAQ (reference sequence). This CDR3 has 16 amino acids. This CDR3 reads CASSLSTGAPHNEQFF. The CDR3 DNA reads as TGTGCTAGCAGCTTATCGACAGGGGCCCCCCACAATGAGCAGTTCTTC.

This clonotype was seen at least ten times. V usage is TRBV7-2 and J usage is TRBJ2-1, with 7 bases that match TRBD2. The junction had 12 bases not matched to a gene; V was cut back by 11 bases and J by 5 bases. The length of the CDR3 is 14 residues. CDR1 is SGHTA, CDR2 FQGNSA, per germline. CDR3 amino acids: CASSQGAGNNEQFF. For the CDR3, the DNA is TGTGCCTCTTCCCAAGGAGCGGGGAACAATGAGCAGTTCTTC.

For this clonotype: It may be a read error: a sequence one base away is much more abundant. The chain carries TRBV29-1 and TRBJ2-7; TRBD2 matches at 11 bases. Germline V gene sequence: CDR1 SQVTM, CDR2 ANQGSEA. V was clipped by 7 bases and J by 6 bases; unmatched bases: 8. The CDR3 runs 13 residues. The CDR3 loop is CSAVTSGTFEQYF. The CDR3 coding sequence is TGCAGCGCCGTGACTAGCGGGACCTTCGAGCAGTACTTC.

This clonotype was observed many times. The rearrangement uses TRBV6-2 or TRBV6-3 and TRBJ2-7, with D unresolved. The CDR3 is 13 amino acids. The germline V gene has CDR1 MNHEY and CDR2 SVGEGT. V was cut by 0 bases and J by 2 bases, with 5 bases left in between. The CDR3 DNA is TGTGCCAGCAGTTACTCGATCCCCTACGAGCAGTACTTC. This translates into CASSYSIPYEQYF.

This clonotype was seen more than once but under ten times. The gene calls are TRBV27 and TRBJ2-6, with D unresolved. The V gene's germline CDR1 is MNHEY and CDR2 SMNVEV (reference sequence). The CDR3 runs to 15 residues. The V gene lost 2 bases and the J gene lost 0 bases, with 5 bases spanning the gap. The CDR3 spells CASSLAVSGANVLTF. DNA of the CDR3: TGTGCCAGCAGTTTAGCGGTCTCTGGGGCCAACGTCCTGACTTTC.

This clonotype was detected many times. The chain carries TRBV11-2 and TRBJ2-3, with TRBD2 as a possible D gene (7 bases). This CDR3 region has 16 residues. Germline V gene sequence: CDR1 SGHAT, CDR2 FQNNGV. Deletions cut 5 bases from V and 3 bases from J, with 18 bases between. CDR3 in DNA: TGTGCCAGCAGCCTCATCGCGGGGGCGGCGACAGATACGCAGTATTTT. Its protein is CASSLIAGAATDTQYF.

This clonotype appeared many times. The gene calls are TRBV10-1 and TRBJ2-1, with 10 positions matching TRBD2. Germline V gene lookup returns CDR1 WNHNN and CDR2 SYGVQD (reference sequence). The CDR3 is 15 amino acids. V shed 3 bases, J shed 4 bases, and the junction held 3 bases outside the gene matches. The CDR3 spells CASSDGTSDYNEQFF. In DNA form, the CDR3 reads TGCGCCAGCAGTGATGGGACTAGCGATTACAATGAGCAGTTCTTC.

This clonotype occurred a few times. V is TRBV7-6 and J is TRBJ2-3, with D unresolved. This CDR3 comprises 16 residues. CDR1 is SGHVS and CDR2 is FNYEAQ in the germline V gene. Trimming stripped 5 bases from V and 2 bases from J, with 17 bases between. The CDR3 DNA sequence: TGTGCCAGCAGCGACTGGGATACCGGGTCCACAGATACGCAGTATTTT. Residues: CASSDWDTGSTDTQYF.

This chain connects TRBV19 to TRBJ1-4; tentatively, D is TRBD1 (6 bases). Germline V gene sequence: CDR1 LNHDA, CDR2 SQIVND (reference sequence). The CDR3 is 15 residues long. The ends were cut back, 2 bases at V and 4 bases at J, with 11 bases in the middle. As DNA, the CDR3 is TGTGCCAGTAGTATACAAGAGGACAGTAATGAAAAACTGTTTTTT. This sequence encodes CASSIQEDSNEKLFF.

This clonotype was picked up many times. The gene calls are TRBV7-9 and TRBJ2-5; the match to TRBD1 covers 7 bases. Germline loops: CDR1 SEHNR, CDR2 FQNEAQ (reference sequence). J gave up 2 bases and V 1 base, and 4 bases lay outside the gene matches. The CDR3 totals 15 residues. The CDR3 DNA reads as TGTGCCAGCAGCTTAGGCCGGGACAGTCAAGAGACCCAGTACTTC. Translation: CASSLGRDSQETQYF.

This clonotype was seen repeatedly, ten times or more. The CDR3 sequence: CASSGGTSGSLYEQFF. CDR3 nucleotides: TGTGCCAGCAGTGGGGGGACTAGCGGGAGTCTGTATGAGCAGTTCTTC. This sequence joins TRBV12-3 or TRBV12-4 and TRBJ2-1; 14 bases map to TRBD2. The V gene end was trimmed by 5 bases and the J gene end by 8 bases; junction bases not matched to a gene: 8. The CDR3 spans 16 residues.

A remark on this clonotype: A clone one base away is much larger, so this may be a read error. V and J are TRBV4-3 and TRBJ2-7; D is undetermined. This CDR3 contains 15 residues. V shed 2 bases and J shed 0 bases, with 11 bases lying between them. The V gene's germline CDR1 is LGHNA and CDR2 YSLEER. CDR3 in DNA: TGCGCCAGCAGCCAACTCACGGAAGTCTCCTACGAGCAGTACTTC. Residues: CASSQLTEVSYEQYF.

This clonotype has a handful of counts. The chain carries TRBV7-9 and TRBJ2-1, with D perhaps TRBD2 (6 bases). Between the trimmed V and J ends, which lost 6 bases and 0 bases, there was a span of 12 bases. The CDR3 covers 15 residues. Germline CDR1 SEHNR, CDR2 FQNEAQ (reference sequence). The CDR3 here is CASRSAGSSYNEQFF. The CDR3 nucleotides are TGTGCCAGCAGAAGCGCGGGGAGCTCCTACAATGAGCAGTTCTTC.

This clonotype has at least ten counts. The chain joins TRBV29-1 to TRBJ2-7, with D possibly TRBD1 on 5 matching bases. In germline, CDR1 is SQVTM, CDR2 ANQGSEA. This CDR3 region has 13 residues. V was cut by 3 bases and J by 2 bases, with 11 bases left in between. CDR3: CSVEGTGAYEQYF. CDR3 bases: TGCAGCGTTGAGGGTACAGGTGCCTACGAGCAGTACTTC.

This clonotype was detected only a few times. V is TRBV7-9 and J is TRBJ2-1; TRBD2 agrees at 7 bases. J lost 2 bases, V lost 5 bases, and 9 bases had no gene match. The CDR3 loop spans 16 amino acids. Per the germline V gene, CDR1 is SEHNR and CDR2 is FQNEAQ (reference sequence). The CDR3 loop is CASSPRGGSAYNEQFF. The CDR3 DNA reads as TGTGCCAGCAGCCCCCGGGGCGGGAGCGCCTACAATGAGCAGTTCTTC. Looking up the rest from reference TRBV7-9 and TRBJ2-1 gives the full variable domain: DTGVSQNPRHKITKRGQNVTFRCDPISEHNRLYWYRQTLGQGPEFLTYFQNEAQLEKSRLLSDRFSAERPKGSFSTLEIQRTEQGDSAMYLCASSPRGGSAYNEQFFGPGTRLTVL.

This clonotype was detected many times. The genes are TRBV6-2 or TRBV6-3 and TRBJ1-1, with 7 bases that match TRBD1. Germline values: CDR1 MNHEY, CDR2 SVGEGT. This CDR3 is 15 amino acids long. Trimming took 3 bases from V and 5 from J; bases not matched to a gene: 9. The CDR3 is CASSYVAQGGTEAFF. CDR3 nucleotide sequence: TGTGCCAGCAGTTATGTCGCCCAGGGGGGAACTGAAGCTTTCTTT.

CDR3 bases: TGTGCCAGCAGCTTCCTAGCGGGAGAGGATAATGAGCAGTTCTTC. Its protein product is CASSFLAGEDNEQFF. This chain uses TRBV11-3 with TRBJ2-1; 10 bases agree with TRBD2. The CDR3 length is 15 residues. The ends lost 3 bases at V and 7 bases at J; junction bases unmatched: 6. Germline V CDR1 and CDR2: SGHNT, YENEEA. Together with reference TRBV11-3 and TRBJ2-1, the CDR3 gives the full variable domain: EAGVVQSPRYKIIEKKQPVAFWCNPISGHNTLYWYLQNLGQGPELLIRYENEEAVDDSQLPKDRFSAERLKGVDSTLKIQPAELGDSAVYLCASSFLAGEDNEQFFGPGTRLTVL.

This clonotype has ten or more counts. The V gene is TRBV14, the J gene TRBJ2-1; D not certain. V gave up 2 bases and J gave up 8 bases, with 7 bases separating them. The CDR3 has 12 amino acids. CDR1 SGHDN and CDR2 FVKESK come from the germline V gene. CDR3: CASSQLGYEQFF. DNA of the CDR3: TGTGCCAGCAGCCAACTAGGATATGAGCAGTTCTTC.

In its sample, this clonotype was seen a few times. V gene TRBV7-6 combines with J gene TRBJ2-7, with 12 bases identical to TRBD2. The ends lost 5 bases at V and 5 bases at J; junction bases unmatched: 4. Germline CDR1 and CDR2: SGHVS and FNYEAQ. The CDR3 length is 14 residues. CDR3 amino acids: CASSLTSGSHEQYF. The DNA of the CDR3 is TGTGCCAGCAGCCTGACTAGCGGGAGTCACGAGCAGTACTTC.

This clonotype was detected many times. The rearrangement links TRBV5-1 to TRBJ2-7; tentative D call: TRBD2 (6 bases). The V gene's germline CDR1 is SGHRS and CDR2 YFSETQ. V dropped 3 bases and J dropped 4 bases, with 14 bases sitting between them. The CDR3 is made up of 14 amino acids. CDR3 bases: TGCGCCAGCAGCTGGGGTACGGGAGCGTACGAGCAGTACTTC. Its translation: CASSWGTGAYEQYF.

This clonotype was observed at least ten times. This chain uses TRBV18 with TRBJ1-1, with 9 bases lining up with TRBD1. This CDR3 comprises 19 residues. Trimming took 4 bases from V and 1 from J; bases not matched to a gene: 16. Germline V lookup: CDR1 KGHSH, CDR2 LQKENI. CDR3: CASSLTGTGSLLANTEAFF. The CDR3 DNA reads TGTGCCAGCTCACTCACCGGGACAGGGTCTTTGTTGGCGAACACTGAAGCTTTCTTT. Based on the CDR3 plus reference TRBV18 and TRBJ1-1, the full variable domain is NAGVMQNPRHLVRRRGQEARLRCSPMKGHSHVYWYRQLPEEGLKFMVYLQKENIIDESGMPKERFSAEFPKEGPSILRIQQVVRGDSAAYFCASSLTGTGSLLANTEAFFGQGTRLTVV.

This clonotype was detected only a few times. The V and J genes are TRBV7-2 and TRBJ2-7; 11 nucleotides align to TRBD2. The CDR3 is 17 residues long. J lost 4 bases, V lost 1 base, and 9 bases had no gene match. Germline V CDR1 and CDR2: SGHTA, FQGNSA. DNA of the CDR3: TGTGCCAGCAGCTTAGTTACGGGACTAGCGGATCCTTACGAGCAGTACTTC. Translated: CASSLVTGLADPYEQYF.

V and J are TRBV7-9 and TRBJ2-7; 12 bases are a match to TRBD2. Germline V gene data show CDR1 as SEHNR and CDR2 as FQNEAQ (reference sequence). This CDR3 has 14 residues. The V segment lost 4 bases and the J segment 6 bases; nucleotides outside the gene matches: 4. The CDR3 region is CASSSLAGGLEQYF. In DNA form, the CDR3 reads TGTGCCAGCAGCTCCCTAGCGGGAGGGCTCGAGCAGTACTTC.

This clonotype was picked up many times. The gene calls are TRBV20-1 and TRBJ2-3; D is perhaps TRBD2 (6 bases). Trimming took 3 bases from V and 6 from J, leaving 16 bases between them. Germline CDR1 DFQATT, CDR2 SNEGSKA (reference sequence). CDR3 length: 14 residues. CDR3 loop: CSARRDGTRDTQYF. The CDR3 bases are TGCAGTGCTAGGCGGGACGGCACCCGGGATACGCAGTATTTT.

This chain joins TRBV7-6 and TRBJ2-5; no reliable D call. CDR1 SGHVS and CDR2 FNYEAQ come from the germline V gene. The V and J ends lost 4 bases and 2 bases respectively, with 11 bases between them. The CDR3 runs 14 residues. The CDR3 is CASSSLGTQETQYF. In DNA, the CDR3 is TGTGCCAGCAGCTCCCTAGGTACACAAGAGACCCAGTACTTC.

This clonotype was found many times. The V and J genes are TRBV5-8 and TRBJ2-1, with 8 bases that match TRBD2. With 0 bases clipped from V and 8 bases from J, the junction kept 13 bases outside the gene matches. This CDR3 comprises 17 residues. Germline lookup yields CDR1 SGHTS and CDR2 YDEGEE. In nucleotides, the CDR3 is TGTGCCAGCAGCTTGGCGGTAGCGGGAACCCTGAACGATGAGCAGTTCTTC. This gives the protein CASSLAVAGTLNDEQFF.